This T cell receptor (beta chain) was identified in a study of beta chain features in type 1 diabetes. About the research overall: Over all samples combined, about 100,000,000 sorted cells were examined.

The entirety of the isolated RNA underwent reverse transcription, so expressed TCRB transcripts were sequenced. TCRdb's copy holds only in-frame clones and misses some; the assay was immunoSEQ multiplex PCR. This sample has around 350,000 clones, with over 10% found just once. The CDR3 is 15 residues long. Germline trimming cut 1 base from V and 4 bases from J; bases unmatched to any gene: 6. CDR1 and CDR2 (germline): SGHDT, YYEEEE. Regarding the study as a whole: Sequencing the cDNA could make cells with high TCR expression show up more than they should. Among patients, naive, central memory and Treg TCRB repertoires appeared more similar than among healthy donors. HLA effects on TCRB rearrangement stayed unresolved here.

This clone was picked up a small number of times. Its antigen remains unknown. This chain links TRBV5-6 with TRBJ1-1; TRBD1 matches at 8 bases. Input material: naive CD4+ T cells from blood. The TCR sequence derives from a man between 18 and 35 years old in good health. CDR3 DNA: TGTGCCAGCAGCTTGCAGGGGGCGCGTGGCACTGAAGCTTTCTTT. Translation: CASSLQGARGTEAFF.